This T cell receptor beta chain was captured by sequencing in a study of blood T cells in healthy people across ages. Study-wide results and caveats: PBMCs that were unsorted prevented a conclusive naive versus antigen-experienced comparison. It was found that TCR beta diversity correlated strongly with the percentage of naive T cells.

Russia was home to the donors, healthy Caucasian individuals aged roughly 6 to 90. Germline lookup yields CDR1 SNHLY and CDR2 FYNNEI. CDR3 length: 14 residues. Trimming pared 6 bases from V and 6 bases from J, leaving 18 bases between. This clonotype was seen ten or more times. The target antigen is unknown. The authors ran a second PCR of about 7 to 11 cycles using a sample-barcoded 5' primer and a J-beta primer mix. TCRdb redid the calling of the 5' RACE reads with MiXCR, one entry per CDR3 protein. The table shows about 780,000 distinct CDR3 sequences, with less than 60% occurring only once. This TCR was sampled from a man at least 80 years old in good health. The gene calls are TRBV2 and TRBJ2-7, with D possibly matching TRBD2 (6 bases). The sequenced sample consisted of blood. CDR3 region: CASSERDSLTEQYF. The CDR3 DNA reads as TGTGCCAGCAGCGAACGGGACTCCCTAACCGAGCAGTACTTC.